This TCR beta chain was recorded in a study of blood T cells in healthy people across ages. Broader study findings: Estimates drawn from one million T cells were deemed to understate diversity. The fall in TCR beta diversity per million T cells was roughly linear with age.

Peripheral blood was drawn, about 9.1 milliliters per donor. The CDR3 length is 13 residues. V lost 7 bases to trimming and J lost 1 base; unmatched junction nucleotides: 3. For the second PCR, which ran for about 6 to 12 cycles, a sample-barcoded 5' primer and a J-beta primer mix were used. TCRdb processed the 5' RACE reads anew with MiXCR; each CDR3 protein has one entry. The sample lists some 760,000 distinct CDR3 sequences; around 25% were seen once. About this clonotype: Antigen unknown.

The same specimen was also included in a second study, on T cells of mothers and their children.

V usage is TRBV12-3 or TRBV12-4 and J usage is TRBJ2-5; 7 bases agree with TRBD1. This clonotype was sampled from a boy aged 10-17 years in good health. Sequenced material: blood. The CDR3 DNA is TGTGCCAGCAACGACAGGGCCCAAGAGACCCAGTACTTC. It encodes CASNDRAQETQYF.